The 18 T cell receptor beta chains below were found in one sample sequenced in a study of cytomegalovirus exposure and HLA in healthy donors. Researchers ran the PCR with 60 Vbeta and 13 Jbeta primers. Sequenced by immunoSEQ multiplex PCR; TCRdb stores in-frame clones only, minus some. The repertoire has about 45,000 clones, around 70% of them found once; the top ten carry less than 4%. Sequencing was done on a sample of PBMCs. The receptors originated from a woman in her twenties or thirties in good health and CMV-seronegative.

This chain links TRBV6-1 with TRBJ1-2, with TRBD1 as a possible D gene (6 bases). This CDR3 comprises 15 residues. V was shortened by 7 bases and J by 4 bases, with 19 bases between the two germline ends. Germline lookup yields CDR1 MNHNS and CDR2 SASEGT. DNA for the CDR3: TGTGCCAGCAATCTGGGGATTCAGGGGATCTATGGCTACACCTTC. Translation: CASNLGIQGIYGYTF.

V gene TRBV14 combines with J gene TRBJ2-6; tentatively, D is TRBD1 (6 bases). In germline, CDR1 is SGHDN, CDR2 FVKESK. This CDR3 has 14 amino acids. Trimming shortened V by 4 bases and J by 6 bases, and 10 bases separated the two germline ends. In nucleotides, the CDR3 is TGTGCCAGCAGCCTGGGGGCGGTGGCCAACGTCCTGACTTTC. It yields the protein CASSLGAVANVLTF.

The sample holds a few counts of this clone. The V gene is TRBV5-6, the J gene TRBJ1-1; D perhaps matches TRBD1 (6 bases). Germline V gene lookup returns CDR1 SGHDT and CDR2 YYEEEE. This CDR3 has 12 amino acids. V was cut by 2 bases and J by 10 bases, with 12 bases left in between. CDR3 coding DNA: TGTGCCAGCAGCTTAGGGGGTTTTGGAGCTTTCTTT. It translates to CASSLGGFGAFF.

The rearrangement uses TRBV5-1 and TRBJ2-7, with D unclear. This CDR3 has 15 residues. Per the germline V gene, CDR1 is SGHRS and CDR2 is YFSETQ. The V end lost 4 bases, the J end lost 4 bases, and 18 bases lay between the germline ends. CDR3 DNA: TGCGCCAGCAGCCGAACTGACTCATCTTTTTACGAGCAGTACTTC. It translates to CASSRTDSSFYEQYF. Combining the CDR3 with reference TRBV5-1 and TRBJ2-7 gives the whole variable domain KAGVTQTPRYLIKTRGQQVTLSCSPISGHRSVSWYQQTPGQGLQFLFEYFSETQRNKGNFPGRFSGRQFSNSRSEMNVSTLELGDSALYLCASSRTDSSFYEQYFGPGTRLTVT.

V gene TRBV7-2 combines with J gene TRBJ1-1, with D uncertain. The CDR3 covers 13 residues. V was shortened by 4 bases and J by 11 bases, with 17 bases between the two germline ends. From germline, CDR1 is SGHTA and CDR2 FQGNSA. This CDR3 reads CASSYRGDREAFF. CDR3 sequence (DNA): TGTGCCAGCAGCTACCGGGGAGACCGAGAGGCTTTCTTT.

The chain has TRBV7-3 and TRBJ1-1; D is perhaps TRBD1 (5 bases). The CDR3 consists of 13 residues. Per germline, CDR1 SGHTA and CDR2 FQGTGA. V lost 3 bases to trimming and J lost 3 bases, with 8 bases between them. In DNA form, the CDR3 reads TGTGCCAGCAGCTTGGGGGGGGACACTGAAGCTTTCTTT. Translated: CASSLGGDTEAFF.

This clone was counted a few times. The V gene is TRBV4-2, the J gene TRBJ2-2, with TRBD1 as a possible D gene (6 bases). V was clipped by 2 bases and J by 7 bases, with 20 bases between them. In germline, CDR1 is LGHNA, CDR2 YNFKEQ. CDR3 length: 17 amino acids. The CDR3 sequence is CASSQPPGQRAVGELFF. The CDR3 DNA sequence: TGTGCCAGCAGCCAACCCCCGGGACAACGAGCTGTCGGGGAGCTGTTTTTT.

This chain links TRBV10-3 with TRBJ2-1; maybe TRBD1 (6 bases). Germline CDR1 is ENHRY and CDR2 is SYGVKD. The CDR3 is made up of 14 amino acids. V was pared by 0 bases and J by 9 bases, with 12 bases between. As DNA, the CDR3 is TGTGCCATCAGTGAGTCGTCAGGGGTAGGTGAGCAGTTCTTC. Its protein product is CAISESSGVGEQFF.

This clone was detected a few times. The chain joins TRBV2 to TRBJ1-1; maybe TRBD1 (5 bases). Germline V lookup: CDR1 SNHLY, CDR2 FYNNEI. The V gene lost 8 bases and the J gene lost 0 bases, with 10 bases spanning the gap. This CDR3 spans 13 amino acids. Written as DNA, the CDR3 is TGTGCCAGCTCCGCAGGGCTGAACACTGAAGCTTTCTTT. Its translation: CASSAGLNTEAFF.

A few counts support this clone. The rearrangement uses TRBV30 and TRBJ2-3, with a tentative D call TRBD2 (6 bases). V was pared by 4 bases and J by 2 bases, with 13 bases between. Looked up from germline, CDR1 is GTSNPN and CDR2 is SVGIG (reference sequence). The CDR3 has 14 residues. The CDR3 nucleotides read TGTGCCTGGACCACAGCGGGCGTCACAGATACGCAGTATTTT. Translating gives CAWTTAGVTDTQYF. The complete variable domain, with remaining parts taken from reference TRBV30 and TRBJ2-3, reads SQTIHQWPATLVQPVGSPLSLECTVEGTSNPNLYWYRQAAGRGLQLLFYSVGIGQISSEVPQNLSASRPQDRQFILSSKKLLLSDSGFYLCAWTTAGVTDTQYFGPGTRLTVL.

This clone was recorded a few times. The V call is TRBV6-1, the J call TRBJ1-4; tentative D call: TRBD1 (6 bases). The CDR3 has 14 amino acids. V was pared by 6 bases and J by 8 bases, with 16 bases between. Per the germline V gene, CDR1 is MNHNS and CDR2 is SASEGT. This CDR3 reads CASSPRTEGEKLFF. Here the CDR3 DNA reads TGTGCCAGCAGCCCGCGGACAGAGGGGGAAAAACTGTTTTTT.

This clone is categorized as medium-sized (0.01 to 0.1%). The rearrangement links TRBV6-5 to TRBJ2-2; a possible D gene is TRBD1 (6 bases). The CDR3 loop spans 16 amino acids. V shed 4 bases and J shed 2 bases, with 14 bases lying between them. The germline gives CDR1 MNHEY, CDR2 SVGAGI. CDR3 in amino acids: CASSSSGTKNTGELFF. CDR3 in DNA: TGTGCCAGCAGTTCATCCGGGACAAAAAACACCGGGGAGCTGTTTTTT.

The sample holds one count of this clone. The chain links TRBV6-1 to TRBJ1-6; TRBD1 might be the D (6 bases). The CDR3 extends over 14 amino acids. The V gene's germline CDR1 is MNHNS and CDR2 SASEGT. The V end was cut by 5 bases, the J end by 8 bases, with 13 bases between. The CDR3 reads CASSLDRNYSPLHF. The CDR3 nucleotides are TGTGCCAGCAGTCTAGACAGGAACTATTCACCCCTCCACTTT.

This clone was counted a single time. The chain uses TRBV7-6 and TRBJ1-1, with a possible D match to TRBD1 (5 bases). With 5 bases removed from V and 4 bases from J, the gap between germline ends came to 17 bases. The germline CDR1 and CDR2 sequences are SGHVS and FNYEAQ. The CDR3 has 15 amino acids. Written as DNA, the CDR3 is TGTGCCAGCAGCCCCAGAACAGGTTACGGCACTGAAGCTTTCTTT. As protein: CASSPRTGYGTEAFF.

The chain is built from TRBV30 and TRBJ2-7; D not resolved. Germline values: CDR1 GTSNPN, CDR2 SVGIG (reference sequence). Trimming stripped 1 base from V and 2 bases from J, with 3 bases between. The CDR3 extends over 11 amino acids. The CDR3 nucleotides read TGTGCCTGGAGTGGTACCTACGAGCAGTACTTC. It is translated as CAWSGTYEQYF.

CDR3 coding DNA: TGCGCCAGCAGTCATACCTGGAGAGGGAGATACGAGCAGTACTTC. Translating it yields CASSHTWRGRYEQYF. The chain carries TRBV23-1 and TRBJ2-7; possibly TRBD2 for D (5 bases). TRBV23-1 is known as an ORF, though its function is uncertain. V lost 3 bases and J lost 4, with 16 bases in between. The CDR3 spans 15 residues.

This chain uses TRBV21-1 with TRBJ2-7; the table names TRBD1, a call not compared with the DNA. TRBV21-1 is reported as a pseudogene. The CDR3 runs 15 residues. CDR3: CASSRGRDSLPEQYF. DNA of the CDR3: TGTGCCAGCAGCAGAGGACGGGACAGTCTTCCCGAGCAGTACTTC.

The chain combines TRBV15 with TRBJ2-1; maybe TRBD2 (5 bases). This CDR3 has 15 residues. Trimming removed 7 bases from V and 7 bases from J, with 20 bases in between. Germline V CDR1 and CDR2: LNHNV, YYDKDF (reference sequence). CDR3 protein: CATTDSPEGKNEQFF. For the CDR3, the DNA is TGTGCCACCACCGACTCCCCAGAGGGTAAGAATGAGCAGTTCTTC.